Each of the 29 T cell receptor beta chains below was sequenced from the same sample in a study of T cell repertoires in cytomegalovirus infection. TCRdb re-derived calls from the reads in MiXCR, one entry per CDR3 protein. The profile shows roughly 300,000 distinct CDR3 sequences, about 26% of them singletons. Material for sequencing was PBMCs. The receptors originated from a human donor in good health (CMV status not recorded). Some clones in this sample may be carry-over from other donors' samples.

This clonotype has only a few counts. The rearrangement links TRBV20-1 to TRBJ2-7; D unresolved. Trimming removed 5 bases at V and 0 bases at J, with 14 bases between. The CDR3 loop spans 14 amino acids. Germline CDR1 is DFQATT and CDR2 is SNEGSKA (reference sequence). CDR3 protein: CSAPPGPNSYEQYF. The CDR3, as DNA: TGCAGTGCTCCGCCGGGTCCGAACTCCTACGAGCAGTACTTC.

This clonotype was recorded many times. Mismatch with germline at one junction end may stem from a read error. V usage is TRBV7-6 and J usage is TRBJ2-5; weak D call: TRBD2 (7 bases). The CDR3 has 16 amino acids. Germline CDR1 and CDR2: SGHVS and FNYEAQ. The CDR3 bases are TGTGCTAGCAGCTTAGGAGGGCTAGCGGACAGTGGGACCCAGTACTTC. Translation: CASSLGGLADSGTQYF.

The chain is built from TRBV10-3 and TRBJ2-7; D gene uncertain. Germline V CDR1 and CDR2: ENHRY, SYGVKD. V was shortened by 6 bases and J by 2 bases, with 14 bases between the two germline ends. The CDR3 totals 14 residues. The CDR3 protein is CAISPRDLAYEQYF. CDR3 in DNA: TGTGCCATCAGCCCCCGAGACCTGGCCTACGAGCAGTACTTC.

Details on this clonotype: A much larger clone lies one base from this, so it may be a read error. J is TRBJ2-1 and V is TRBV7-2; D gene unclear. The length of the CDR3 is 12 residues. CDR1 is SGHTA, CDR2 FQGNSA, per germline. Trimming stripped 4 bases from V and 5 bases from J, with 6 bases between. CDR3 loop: CASSSLNNEQFF. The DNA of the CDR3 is TGTGCCAGCAGCTCACTGAACAATGAGCAGTTCTTC. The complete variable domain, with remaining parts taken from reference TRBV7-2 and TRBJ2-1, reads GAGVSQSPSNKVTEKGKDVELRCDPISGHTALYWYRQSLGQGLEFLIYFQGNSAPDKSGLPSDRFSAERTGGSVSTLTIQRTQQEDSAVYLCASSSLNNEQFFGPGTRLTVL.

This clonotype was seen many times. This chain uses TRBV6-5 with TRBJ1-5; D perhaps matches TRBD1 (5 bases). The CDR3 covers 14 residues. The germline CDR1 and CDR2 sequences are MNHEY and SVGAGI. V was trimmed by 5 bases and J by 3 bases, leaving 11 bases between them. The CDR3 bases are TGTGCCAGCAGTCCCTGGGGGAACAATCAGCCCCAGCATTTT. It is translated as CASSPWGNNQPQHF.

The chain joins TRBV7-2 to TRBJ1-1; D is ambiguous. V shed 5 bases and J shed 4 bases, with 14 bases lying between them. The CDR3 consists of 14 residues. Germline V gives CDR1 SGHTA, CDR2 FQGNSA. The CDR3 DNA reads TGTGCCAGCAGCGCAGTGTCCCGCGGCACTGAAGCTTTCTTT. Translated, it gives CASSAVSRGTEAFF.

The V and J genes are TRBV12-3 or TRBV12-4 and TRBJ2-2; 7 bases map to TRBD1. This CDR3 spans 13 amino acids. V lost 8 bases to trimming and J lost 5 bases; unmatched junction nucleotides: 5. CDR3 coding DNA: TGTGCCAGCTACAGGGGCCCAACCGGGGAGCTGTTTTTT. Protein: CASYRGPTGELFF.

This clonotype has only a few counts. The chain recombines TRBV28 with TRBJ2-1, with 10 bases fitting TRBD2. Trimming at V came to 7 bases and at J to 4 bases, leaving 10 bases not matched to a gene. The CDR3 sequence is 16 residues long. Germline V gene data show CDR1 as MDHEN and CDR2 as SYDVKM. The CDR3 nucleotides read TGTGCCAGCATCCCACCGGGACTAGCGAGATACAATGAGCAGTTCTTC. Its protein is CASIPPGLARYNEQFF.

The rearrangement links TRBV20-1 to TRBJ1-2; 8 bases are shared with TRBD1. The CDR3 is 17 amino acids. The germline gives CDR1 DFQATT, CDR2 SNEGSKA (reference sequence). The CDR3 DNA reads TGCAGGCCCCTACCACCGGGACAGGAAGCCCTTAACTATGGCTACACCTTC. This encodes CRPLPPGQEALNYGYTF.

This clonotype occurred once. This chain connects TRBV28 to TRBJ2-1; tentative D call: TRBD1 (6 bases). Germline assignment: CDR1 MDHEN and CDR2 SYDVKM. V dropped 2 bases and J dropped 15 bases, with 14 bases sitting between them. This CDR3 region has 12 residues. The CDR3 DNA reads TGTGCCAGCAGTTTAAACAGGGCCCGCCGGTTCTTC. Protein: CASSLNRARRFF.

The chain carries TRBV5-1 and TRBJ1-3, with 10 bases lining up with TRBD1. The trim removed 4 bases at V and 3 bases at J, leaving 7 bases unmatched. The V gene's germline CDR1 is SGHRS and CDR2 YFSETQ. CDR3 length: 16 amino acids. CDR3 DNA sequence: TGCGCCAGCAGCCCAGGGACAGGGGTACTTGGAAACACCATATATTTT. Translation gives CASSPGTGVLGNTIYF.

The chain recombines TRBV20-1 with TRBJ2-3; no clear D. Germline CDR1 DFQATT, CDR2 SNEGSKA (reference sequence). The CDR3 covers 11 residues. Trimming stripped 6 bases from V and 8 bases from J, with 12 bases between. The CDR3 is CSAPLLGTQYF. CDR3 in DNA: TGCAGTGCCCCCCTCCTTGGTACGCAGTATTTT.

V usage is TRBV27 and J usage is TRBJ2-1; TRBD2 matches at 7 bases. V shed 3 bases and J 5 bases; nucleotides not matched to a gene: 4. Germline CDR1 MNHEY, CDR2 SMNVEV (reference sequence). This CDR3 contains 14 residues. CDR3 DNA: TGTGCCAGCAGTTTGCAGGGAGGGGACAATGAGCAGTTCTTC. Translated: CASSLQGGDNEQFF.

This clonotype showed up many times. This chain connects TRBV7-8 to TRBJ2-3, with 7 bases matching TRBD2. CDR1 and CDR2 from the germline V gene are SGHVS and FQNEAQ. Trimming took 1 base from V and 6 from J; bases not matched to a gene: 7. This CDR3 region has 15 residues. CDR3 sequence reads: CASSLVGGSADTQYF. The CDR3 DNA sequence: TGTGCCAGCAGCTTAGTCGGCGGGAGTGCGGATACGCAGTATTTT.

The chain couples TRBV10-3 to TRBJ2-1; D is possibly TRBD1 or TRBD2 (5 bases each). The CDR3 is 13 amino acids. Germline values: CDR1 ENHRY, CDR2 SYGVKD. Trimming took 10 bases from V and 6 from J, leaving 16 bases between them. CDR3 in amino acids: CATGTSEVNEQFF. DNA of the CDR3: TGTGCCACCGGGACCTCGGAGGTCAATGAGCAGTTCTTC.

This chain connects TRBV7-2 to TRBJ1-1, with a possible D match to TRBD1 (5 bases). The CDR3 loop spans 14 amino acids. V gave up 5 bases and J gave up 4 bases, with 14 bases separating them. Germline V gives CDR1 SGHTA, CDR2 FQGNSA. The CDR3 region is CASSPPGRLTEAFF. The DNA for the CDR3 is TGTGCCAGCAGCCCTCCGGGACGCCTCACTGAAGCTTTCTTT.

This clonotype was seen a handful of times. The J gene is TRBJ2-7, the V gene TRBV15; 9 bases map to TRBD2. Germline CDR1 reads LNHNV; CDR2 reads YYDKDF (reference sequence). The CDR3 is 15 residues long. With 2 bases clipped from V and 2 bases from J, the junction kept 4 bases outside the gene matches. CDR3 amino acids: CATSRSLAGAYEQYF. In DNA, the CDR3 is TGTGCCACCAGCAGATCACTAGCGGGTGCCTACGAGCAGTACTTC.

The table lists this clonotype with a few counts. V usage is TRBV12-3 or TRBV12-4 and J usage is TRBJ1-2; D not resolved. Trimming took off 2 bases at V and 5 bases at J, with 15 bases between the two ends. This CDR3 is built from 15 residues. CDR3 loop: CASSLIGSPGYGYTF. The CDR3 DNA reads TGTGCCAGCAGTTTAATTGGATCCCCGGGGTATGGCTACACCTTC.

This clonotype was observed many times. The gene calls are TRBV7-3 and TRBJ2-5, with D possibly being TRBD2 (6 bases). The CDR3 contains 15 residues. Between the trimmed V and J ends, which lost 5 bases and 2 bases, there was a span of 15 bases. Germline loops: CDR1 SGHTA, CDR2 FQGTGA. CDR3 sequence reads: CASSVGPGLQETQYF. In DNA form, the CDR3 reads TGTGCCAGCAGCGTAGGTCCGGGACTGCAAGAGACCCAGTACTTC.

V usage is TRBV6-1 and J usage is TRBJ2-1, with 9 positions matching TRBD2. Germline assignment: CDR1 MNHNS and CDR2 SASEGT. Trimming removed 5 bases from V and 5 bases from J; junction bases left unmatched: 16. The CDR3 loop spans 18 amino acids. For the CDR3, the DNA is TGTGCCAGCAGTTACAATATGTTTAGCGGGAGCGGGAACAATGAGCAGTTCTTC. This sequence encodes CASSYNMFSGSGNNEQFF.

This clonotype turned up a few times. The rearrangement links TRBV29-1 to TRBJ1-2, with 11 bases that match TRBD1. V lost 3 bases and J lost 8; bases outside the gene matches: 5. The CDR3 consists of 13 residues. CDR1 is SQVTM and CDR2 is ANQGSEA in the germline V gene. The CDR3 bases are TGCAGCGTTGACCGCGGGACAGGGGGAGGCTACACCTTC. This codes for CSVDRGTGGGYTF.

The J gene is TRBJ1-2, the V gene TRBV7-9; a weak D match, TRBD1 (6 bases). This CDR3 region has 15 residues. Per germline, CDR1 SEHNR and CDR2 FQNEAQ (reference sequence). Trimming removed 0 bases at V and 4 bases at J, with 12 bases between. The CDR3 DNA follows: TGTGCCAGCAGCTTAGCGGGAGGACAGCTCTATGGCTACACCTTC. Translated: CASSLAGGQLYGYTF.

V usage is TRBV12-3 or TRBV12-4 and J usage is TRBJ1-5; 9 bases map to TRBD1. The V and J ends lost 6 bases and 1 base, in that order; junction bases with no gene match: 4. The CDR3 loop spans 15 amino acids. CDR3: CASRETGGSNQPQHF. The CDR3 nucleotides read TGTGCCAGCAGGGAAACAGGGGGCAGCAATCAGCCCCAGCATTTT.

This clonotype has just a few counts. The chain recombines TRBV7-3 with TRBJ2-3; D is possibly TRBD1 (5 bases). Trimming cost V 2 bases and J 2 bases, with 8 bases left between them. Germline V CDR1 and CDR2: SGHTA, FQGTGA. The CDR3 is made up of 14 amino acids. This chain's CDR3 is CASSLDRATDTQYF. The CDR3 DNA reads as TGTGCCAGCAGCTTAGACAGAGCCACAGATACGCAGTATTTT.

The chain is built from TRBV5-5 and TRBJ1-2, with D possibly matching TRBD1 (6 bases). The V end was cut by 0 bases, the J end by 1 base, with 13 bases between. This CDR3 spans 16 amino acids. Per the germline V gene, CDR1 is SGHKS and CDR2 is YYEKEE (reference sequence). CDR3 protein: CASSLELLQGNYGYTF. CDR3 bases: TGTGCCAGCAGCTTGGAATTACTACAGGGTAACTATGGCTACACCTTC.

CDR3 sequence (DNA): TGTGCCAGCTCACCACTGAGACATAACAATGAGCAGTTCTTC. Encoded protein: CASSPLRHNNEQFF. The gene calls are TRBV18 and TRBJ2-1, with D uncertain. Germline lookup yields CDR1 KGHSH and CDR2 LQKENI. The CDR3 sequence is 14 residues long. The ends were cut back, 1 base at V and 5 bases at J, with 9 bases in the middle.

CDR3 nucleotides: TGTGCCAGCAGCTTAGTAGGGCCCTTAGTTGAAAAACTGTTTTTT. The encoded protein is CASSLVGPLVEKLFF. The chain is built from TRBV7-2 and TRBJ1-4; D remains ambiguous. Germline CDR1 and CDR2: SGHTA and FQGNSA. Trimming left V 1 base short and J 7 bases short, with 13 bases between. This CDR3 region has 15 residues.

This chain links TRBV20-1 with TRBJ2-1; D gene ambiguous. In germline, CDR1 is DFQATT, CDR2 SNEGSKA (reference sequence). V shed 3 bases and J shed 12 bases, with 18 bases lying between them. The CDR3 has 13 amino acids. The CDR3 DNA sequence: TGCAGTGCTAGGTCGGGTCTAACCTATGTGCAGTTCTTC. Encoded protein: CSARSGLTYVQFF.

The CDR3 nucleotides read TGTGCCAGCACTCCCATACCCCAGGGGGACCAGGGCTACACCTTC. It yields the protein CASTPIPQGDQGYTF. The V gene is TRBV12-3 or TRBV12-4, the J gene TRBJ1-2, with 7 positions matching TRBD1. CDR3 size: 15 residues. V shed 7 bases, J shed 8 bases, and the junction held 16 bases outside the gene matches.